This passage covers 28 T cell receptor beta chains from one sample sequenced in a study of blood T cell repertoires in COVID-19. Assay used: immunoSEQ multiplex PCR; TCRdb lists only in-frame clones, some missing. This sample has about 220,000 clones; 84% occur once, and the top ten carry roughly a tenth. Sequences were obtained from peripheral blood. The receptors shown here come from a man in his fifties or sixties with active or convalescent COVID-19.

The chain couples TRBV4-3 to TRBJ2-5, with 9 bases lining up with TRBD1. The germline gives CDR1 LGHNA, CDR2 YSLEER. The CDR3 spans 13 residues. The J segment lost 9 bases and the V segment lost 0 bases, leaving 2 bases of the junction unmatched. The CDR3 region is CASSQDWTGAQYF. In DNA, the CDR3 is TGCGCCAGCAGCCAAGATTGGACAGGGGCCCAGTACTTC.

The rearrangement links TRBV4-1 to TRBJ1-4; unclear D gene. Trimming cost V 0 bases and J 5 bases, with 13 bases left between them. The CDR3 sequence is 16 residues long. The germline CDR1 and CDR2 sequences are MGHRA and YSYEKL. The CDR3: CASSQDRRGPNEKLFF. For the CDR3, the DNA is TGCGCCAGCAGCCAAGACAGACGAGGGCCGAATGAAAAACTGTTTTTT.

Only a few counts were recorded for this clone. V usage is TRBV25-1 and J usage is TRBJ1-2; D unclear. CDR3 length equals 13 residues. V lost 3 bases and J lost 0, with 5 bases in between. The germline V gene encodes CDR1 MGHDK and CDR2 SYGVNS. CDR3 bases: TGTGCCAGCAGTGATACAGCTAACTATGGCTACACCTTC. Amino acid sequence: CASSDTANYGYTF.

CDR3 in DNA: TGTGCCAGCAAGTCGTCAGGGTCGAACTCACCCCTCCACTTT. Residues: CASKSSGSNSPLHF. This rearrangement joins TRBV7-9 to TRBJ1-6; D is perhaps TRBD1 (5 bases). Germline values: CDR1 SEHNR, CDR2 FQNEAQ (reference sequence). This CDR3 has 14 residues. V lost 7 bases, J lost 10 bases, and 17 bases lay in between.

The chain employs TRBV2 and TRBJ1-6; the D gene is possibly TRBD1 (6 bases). V was cut by 5 bases and J by 10 bases, with 15 bases left in between. From germline, CDR1 is SNHLY and CDR2 FYNNEI. The CDR3 length is 14 residues. CDR3: CASSTGNWKSPLHF. CDR3 nucleotide sequence: TGTGCCAGCAGTACAGGGAACTGGAAATCACCCCTCCACTTT.

This sequence joins TRBV7-9 and TRBJ2-5; TRBD2 aligns across 8 bases. V lost 8 bases, J lost 8 bases, and 19 bases stayed unmatched. This CDR3 contains 16 residues. Germline V lookup: CDR1 SEHNR, CDR2 FQNEAQ (reference sequence). The CDR3 spells CASCPRGGLALETQYF. The CDR3 DNA reads TGTGCCAGCTGCCCCCGGGGGGGCCTGGCATTGGAAACCCAGTACTTC.

This clone appeared once. The rearrangement uses TRBV19 and TRBJ2-1; possibly TRBD2 for D (5 bases). The CDR3 covers 16 residues. Germline CDR1 is LNHDA and CDR2 is SQIVND (reference sequence). V was cut by 1 base and J by 10 bases, with 20 bases left in between. The CDR3 loop reads CASSIGGLAATIEQFF. The CDR3 DNA reads as TGTGCCAGTAGTATAGGTGGGCTAGCAGCCACAATAGAGCAGTTCTTC. Full variable domain (rest looked up from reference TRBV19 and TRBJ2-1): DGGITQSPKYLFRKEGQNVTLSCEQNLNHDAMYWYRQDPGQGLRLIYYSQIVNDFQKGDIAEGYSVSREKKESFPLTVTSAQKNPTAFYLCASSIGGLAATIEQFFGPGTRLTVL.

The chain recombines TRBV6-2 or TRBV6-3 with TRBJ1-6; 7 nucleotides match TRBD1. Looked up from germline, CDR1 is MNHEY and CDR2 is SVGEGT. CDR3 length: 15 amino acids. V was pared by 2 bases and J by 6 bases, with 4 bases of the junction left unmatched. The DNA for the CDR3 is TGTGCCAGCAGTTACGGTGGGACAGTTAATTCACCCCTCCACTTT. Its protein is CASSYGGTVNSPLHF.

The V gene is TRBV5-4, the J gene TRBJ2-2; 7 bases align to TRBD2. The germline V gene encodes CDR1 SGHNT and CDR2 YYREEE (reference sequence). The trim removed 3 bases at V and 1 base at J, leaving 6 bases unmatched. This CDR3 is 16 amino acids long. CDR3 DNA sequence: TGTGCCAGCAGCTCGGTAGGCGGGAGGAACACCGGGGAGCTGTTTTTT. It translates to CASSSVGGRNTGELFF.

The V and J genes are TRBV28 and TRBJ1-4; TRBD1 matches 8 bases. The CDR3 has 15 residues. The germline V gene encodes CDR1 MDHEN and CDR2 SYDVKM. J gave up 8 bases and V 6 bases, and 11 bases lay outside the gene matches. The CDR3 DNA reads as TGTGCCAGCAGAGCTACCGGGACAGGAGGCGAAAAACTGTTTTTT. This codes for CASRATGTGGEKLFF.

The rearrangement links TRBV6-5 to TRBJ2-3; D is undetermined. V shed 0 bases and J shed 2 bases, with 9 bases lying between them. Germline V gives CDR1 MNHEY, CDR2 SVGAGI. The CDR3 has 15 amino acids. The CDR3 sequence: CASSYSGGPTDTQYF. The DNA of the CDR3 is TGTGCCAGCAGTTACTCGGGTGGGCCCACAGATACGCAGTATTTT.

The V and J genes are TRBV5-6 and TRBJ1-2; D remains ambiguous. The CDR3 contains 11 residues. Trimming removed 2 bases at V and 7 bases at J, with 6 bases between. Per germline, CDR1 SGHDT and CDR2 YYEEEE. For the CDR3, the DNA is TGTGCCAGCAGCTTCGGGGTTGGCTACACCTTC. Its translation: CASSFGVGYTF.

The genes are TRBV24-1 and TRBJ1-2; TRBD1 aligns across 8 bases. The CDR3 loop spans 17 amino acids. With 0 bases clipped from V and 0 bases from J, the junction kept 5 bases outside the gene matches. Germline lookup yields CDR1 KGHDR and CDR2 SFDVKD. Written as DNA, the CDR3 is TGTGCCACCAGTGATTTGCTGACAGGGGAAGCTAACTATGGCTACACCTTC. Its protein product is CATSDLLTGEANYGYTF.

This rearrangement joins TRBV5-5 to TRBJ2-5; maybe TRBD1 (5 bases). This CDR3 has 14 amino acids. Trimming left V 0 bases short and J 4 bases short, with 10 bases between. Germline V gene data show CDR1 as SGHKS and CDR2 as YYEKEE (reference sequence). CDR3 protein: CASSLGQGRETQYF. CDR3 nucleotides: TGTGCCAGCAGCTTGGGGCAGGGAAGAGAGACCCAGTACTTC.

This chain connects TRBV19 to TRBJ1-4; D unclear. Germline V CDR1 and CDR2: LNHDA, SQIVND (reference sequence). The CDR3 is 15 residues long. Trimming removed 4 bases from V and 7 bases from J, with 16 bases in between. The DNA of the CDR3 is TGTGCCAGTAGTACCCCGGAGGAGCGGGGTGAAAAACTGTTTTTT. It translates to CASSTPEERGEKLFF.

The chain couples TRBV4-1 to TRBJ2-3; tentative D call: TRBD1 (6 bases). CDR1 MGHRA and CDR2 YSYEKL come from the germline V gene. CDR3 length: 17 amino acids. Trimming stripped 2 bases from V and 3 bases from J, with 18 bases between. DNA for the CDR3: TGCGCCAGCAGCCAAACAAAACCGACAGGACTGACAGATACGCAGTATTTT. Amino acid sequence: CASSQTKPTGLTDTQYF.

The rearrangement joins TRBV27 to TRBJ2-2, with D perhaps TRBD1 (6 bases). The germline V gene encodes CDR1 MNHEY and CDR2 SMNVEV (reference sequence). The CDR3 loop spans 14 amino acids. Trimming took off 4 bases at V and 7 bases at J, with 13 bases between the two ends. The CDR3, as DNA: TGTGCCAGCAGTTATCAGGGGATCGTCGGGGAGCTGTTTTTT. It translates to CASSYQGIVGELFF.

This clone appeared a single time. In DNA form, the CDR3 reads TGTGCCAGCAGCGGCGGGGTAAAGTTCGTCGATGGCTACACCTTC. Its translation is CASSGGVKFVDGYTF. V gene TRBV5-4 combines with J gene TRBJ1-2; D remains ambiguous. The V and J ends lost 4 bases and 6 bases respectively, with 19 bases between them. CDR3 size: 15 residues. Germline lookup yields CDR1 SGHNT and CDR2 YYREEE (reference sequence).

This clone was seen a handful of times. The gene calls are TRBV19 and TRBJ1-5; TRBD1 might be the D (6 bases). The CDR3 runs 17 residues. Germline V gene lookup returns CDR1 LNHDA and CDR2 SQIVND (reference sequence). The ends were cut back, 7 bases at V and 7 bases at J, with 26 bases in the middle. CDR3 sequence reads: CASTEGWGGHSEQPQHF. The CDR3 DNA reads TGTGCCAGTACGGAAGGGTGGGGGGGACACTCGGAACAGCCCCAGCATTTT.

This clone was observed a few times. CDR3: CASSLTPAGDTDTQYF. The CDR3, as DNA: TGTGCCAGCAGCTTGACCCCAGCGGGGGACACAGATACGCAGTATTTT. The J gene is TRBJ2-3, the V gene TRBV5-5, with 8 bases identical to TRBD2. V shed 1 base, J shed 2 bases, and the junction held 6 bases outside the gene matches. This CDR3 comprises 16 residues. From germline, CDR1 is SGHKS and CDR2 YYEKEE (reference sequence).

The chain has TRBV7-2 and TRBJ2-3; D might be TRBD2 (5 bases). The V end lost 5 bases, the J end lost 1 base, and 13 bases lay between the germline ends. This CDR3 is built from 15 residues. Germline V gene data show CDR1 as SGHTA and CDR2 as FQGNSA. The CDR3 sequence is CASSPFGMGTDTQYF. CDR3 coding DNA: TGTGCCAGCAGCCCTTTCGGGATGGGCACAGATACGCAGTATTTT.

The chain employs TRBV6-4 and TRBJ1-2; D unclear. V was cut by 5 bases and J by 4 bases, with 11 bases left in between. CDR1 and CDR2 from the germline V gene are MRHNA and SNTAGT. CDR3 length equals 13 residues. The CDR3 bases are TGTGCCAGCAGTCGGTGGCAGGCCTATGGCTACACCTTC. It translates to CASSRWQAYGYTF.

The genes are TRBV7-2 and TRBJ2-3; D might be TRBD1 (5 bases). CDR3 size: 14 residues. Germline assignment: CDR1 SGHTA and CDR2 FQGNSA. V lost 5 bases, J lost 0 bases, and 9 bases lay in between. The CDR3, as DNA: TGTGCCAGCAGCAGTCAGGGAAGCACAGATACGCAGTATTTT. It codes for CASSSQGSTDTQYF.

This clone has just a few counts. J is TRBJ2-1 and V is TRBV9, with D tentatively TRBD2 (6 bases). This CDR3 contains 17 residues. Germline V lookup: CDR1 SGDLS, CDR2 YYNGEE. V was cut by 4 bases and J by 7 bases, with 24 bases left in between. The CDR3, as DNA: TGTGCCAGCAGCCCACCACCAACTAGCCCCCCATGGAATGAGCAGTTCTTC. Translation: CASSPPPTSPPWNEQFF.

The CDR3, as DNA: TGTGCCAGCAGTCCCGGACAGGGCCCGGTCGGATCCCCAGATACGCAGTATTTT. Translated, it gives CASSPGQGPVGSPDTQYF. V gene TRBV6-6 combines with J gene TRBJ2-3; TRBD1 aligns across 8 bases. The ends lost 5 bases at V and 4 bases at J; junction bases unmatched: 17. The germline CDR1 and CDR2 sequences are MNHNY and SVGAGI (reference sequence). This CDR3 spans 18 amino acids.

CDR3 sequence reads: CASSLVSSGGMAQYF. CDR3 in DNA: TGCGCCAGCAGCTTGGTTAGTAGCGGGGGGATGGCGCAGTATTTT. The chain employs TRBV5-1 and TRBJ2-3; 10 bases match TRBD2. J gave up 10 bases and V 0 bases, and 8 bases lay outside the gene matches. The CDR3 spans 15 residues. Germline lookup yields CDR1 SGHRS and CDR2 YFSETQ.

In the case of this clone: The sample carries other DNA sequences with the same CDR3. V and J are TRBV6-5 and TRBJ2-2; TRBD2 aligns across 8 bases. In germline, CDR1 is MNHEY, CDR2 SVGAGI. The CDR3 runs 15 residues. The trim removed 2 bases at V and 2 bases at J, leaving 1 base unmatched. For the CDR3, the DNA is TGTGCCAGCAGTTACCGGGGGGGCAACACCGGGGAGCTGTTTTTT. Amino acid sequence: CASSYRGGNTGELFF.

This rearrangement joins TRBV10-3 to TRBJ2-5; the match to TRBD2 covers 7 bases. Per germline, CDR1 ENHRY and CDR2 SYGVKD. With V trimmed by 2 bases and J by 3 bases, 6 bases remained unmatched. This CDR3 spans 15 amino acids. The CDR3 DNA follows: TGTGCCATCAGTGAGCCCGAGCGGGGTAAAGAGACCCAGTACTTC. Residues: CAISEPERGKETQYF.